The table lists the clone carrying this T cell receptor beta chain with a count of one. The repertoire was sequenced with immunoSEQ multiplex PCR; TCRdb's copy has only in-frame clones and lacks some. The table records some 28,000 clones, around nine tenths of them present only once. The CDR3 is made up of 17 amino acids. Per the germline V gene, CDR1 is SGHAT and CDR2 is FQNNGV. V lost 1 base and J lost 5; bases outside the gene matches: 11. The data derive from a study of T cell changes during pregnancy in multiple sclerosis. The specimen comprised CD4+ T cells from peripheral blood mononuclear cells, sampled in the first trimester of pregnancy. This chain joins TRBV11-2 and TRBJ2-5; 9 nucleotides line up with TRBD2. This TCR came from a female donor in good health, enrolled as a control in a pregnancy study. CDR3 coding DNA: TGTGCCAGCAGCTTAGTGGGTAGCGGGGGCTCTGGGGAGACCCAGTACTTC. Amino acids: CASSLVGSGGSGETQYF.